This passage covers 25 T cell receptor beta chains from one sample sequenced in a study of monozygotic twins with cystic fibrosis. TCRdb's table, derived via immunoSEQ multiplex PCR, lists solely in-frame clones and lacks some. The table includes 900 to 1,300 clones, approximately 95% detected once. Sequencing was performed on blood. These receptors were collected from a boy younger than 18 with cystic fibrosis.

V and J are TRBV7-8 and TRBJ1-5, with D unresolved. Germline CDR1 is SGHVS and CDR2 is FQNEAQ. V lost 5 bases, J lost 1 base, and 18 bases lay in between. The CDR3 has 17 amino acids. This CDR3 reads CASSHYLGYMSNQPQHF. The CDR3 nucleotides are TGTGCCAGCAGCCATTACCTGGGGTACATGAGCAATCAGCCCCAGCATTTT.

The chain couples TRBV6-1 to TRBJ2-6; D gene ambiguous. The CDR3 spans 15 residues. From germline, CDR1 is MNHNS and CDR2 SASEGT. V lost 4 bases, J lost 0 bases, and 7 bases lay in between. Here the CDR3 reads CASSAGISGANVLTF. DNA of the CDR3: TGTGCCAGCAGTGCAGGCATCTCTGGGGCCAACGTCCTGACTTTC.

This sequence joins TRBV7-2 and TRBJ1-3, with 7 bases lining up with TRBD1. The CDR3 is 14 amino acids. CDR1 is SGHTA, CDR2 FQGNSA, per germline. Losses at the gene ends were 7 bases for V and 0 bases for J; bases not matched to a gene: 3. The CDR3: CASIPGGSGNTIYF. In DNA, the CDR3 is TGTGCCAGCATCCCAGGGGGCTCTGGAAACACCATATATTTT.

The chain recombines TRBV5-1 with TRBJ2-7, with TRBD1 matching 7 bases. J lost 7 bases, V lost 0 bases, and 10 bases had no gene match. Germline CDR1 reads SGHRS; CDR2 reads YFSETQ. The CDR3 has 15 amino acids. The CDR3 bases are TGCGCCAGCAGCTTGGAGCTGACAGGGAAGATGGAGCAGTACTTC. Translating gives CASSLELTGKMEQYF.

The rearrangement links TRBV11-2 to TRBJ1-6; D not resolved. CDR1 and CDR2 (germline): SGHAT, FQNNGV. The ends were cut back, 6 bases at V and 7 bases at J, with 10 bases in the middle. The CDR3 covers 13 residues. CDR3 amino acids: CASRGRANSPLHF. The CDR3 DNA is TGTGCCAGCAGGGGTAGGGCAAATTCACCCCTCCACTTT.

The chain has TRBV5-1 and TRBJ1-2; D call uncertain. The CDR3 totals 17 residues. CDR1 is SGHRS and CDR2 is YFSETQ in the germline V gene. The V gene lost 0 bases and the J gene lost 0 bases, with 15 bases spanning the gap. In nucleotides, the CDR3 is TGCGCCAGCAGCTTGGCGGTCCTAAGGCGAGCTAACTATGGCTACACCTTC. Protein: CASSLAVLRRANYGYTF.

The rearrangement uses TRBV28 and TRBJ1-4, with 10 bases fitting TRBD1. Germline trimming cut 6 bases from V and 7 bases from J; bases unmatched to any gene: 8. This CDR3 is built from 15 residues. Germline assignment: CDR1 MDHEN and CDR2 SYDVKM. The CDR3 reads CASRRWGTGAEKLFF. The CDR3 region has the DNA TGTGCCAGCAGGAGATGGGGGACAGGGGCTGAAAAACTGTTTTTT.

The J gene is TRBJ1-5, the V gene TRBV28, with 9 positions matching TRBD1. The J segment lost 6 bases and the V segment lost 5 bases, leaving 2 bases of the junction unmatched. This CDR3 contains 13 residues. Germline CDR1 reads MDHEN; CDR2 reads SYDVKM. CDR3 region: CASSTGGGQPQHF. In nucleotides, the CDR3 is TGTGCCAGCAGTACAGGGGGCGGTCAGCCCCAGCATTTT.

Details on this clone: A read error may account for a junction end that differs from germline. The chain combines TRBV7-8 with TRBJ1-6; a possible D gene is TRBD1 (5 bases). CDR3 length: 15 residues. Germline loops: CDR1 SGHVS, CDR2 FQNEAQ. The CDR3 reads CVSSPTGTANSPLHF. The CDR3 DNA reads TGTGTCAGCAGCCCTACCGGGACGGCTAATTCACCCCTCCACTTT. The full variable domain, its missing parts supplied by reference TRBV7-8 and TRBJ1-6, is GAGVSQSPRYKVAKRGQDVALRCDPISGHVSLFWYQQALGQGPEFLTYFQNEAQLDKSGLPSDRFFAERPEGSVSTLKIQRTQQEDSAVYLCVSSPTGTANSPLHFGNGTRLTVT.

This clone was picked up one time. DNA for the CDR3: TGTGCCAGCAGTGACTCGCCCGCCAATGAGCAGTTCTTC. It translates to CASSDSPANEQFF. The chain joins TRBV6-4 to TRBJ2-1; no definite D call. Germline V gene data show CDR1 as MRHNA and CDR2 as SNTAGT. The ends were cut back, 0 bases at V and 6 bases at J, with 6 bases in the middle. The CDR3 spans 13 residues.

The chain couples TRBV19 to TRBJ1-5; TRBD1 might be the D (6 bases). This CDR3 region has 16 residues. V gave up 3 bases and J gave up 3 bases, with 15 bases separating them. CDR1 and CDR2 (germline): LNHDA, SQIVND (reference sequence). The CDR3 protein is CASSMGLGGPNQPQHF. CDR3 coding DNA: TGTGCCAGTAGTATGGGGTTGGGGGGCCCCAATCAGCCCCAGCATTTT.

The chain combines TRBV19 with TRBJ2-1; 7 bases match TRBD1. CDR3 length equals 14 residues. J gave up 7 bases and V 5 bases, and 8 bases lay outside the gene matches. Germline V gene sequence: CDR1 LNHDA, CDR2 SQIVND (reference sequence). The CDR3 DNA reads TGTGCCAGTAGTGAAAACAGGGGACGGAATGAGCAGTTCTTC. Its protein is CASSENRGRNEQFF. The full variable domain, its missing parts supplied by reference TRBV19 and TRBJ2-1, is DGGITQSPKYLFRKEGQNVTLSCEQNLNHDAMYWYRQDPGQGLRLIYYSQIVNDFQKGDIAEGYSVSREKKESFPLTVTSAQKNPTAFYLCASSENRGRNEQFFGPGTRLTVL.

This clone has more than one count but fewer than ten. The rearrangement joins TRBV5-6 to TRBJ1-5, with 10 bases identical to TRBD1. The length of the CDR3 is 15 residues. The junction had 1 base not matched to a gene; V was cut back by 2 bases and J by 2 bases. From germline, CDR1 is SGHDT and CDR2 YYEEEE. CDR3 DNA: TGTGCCAGCAGCTTCGGGACAGGGGGCAATCAGCCCCAGCATTTT. This encodes CASSFGTGGNQPQHF.

This sequence joins TRBV5-1 and TRBJ1-1, with D maybe TRBD1 (5 bases). The germline CDR1 and CDR2 sequences are SGHRS and YFSETQ. V was pared by 4 bases and J by 0 bases, with 16 bases between. This CDR3 region has 16 residues. CDR3 residues: CASSQGLPNLNTEAFF. The CDR3 DNA sequence: TGCGCCAGCAGCCAGGGACTTCCCAACTTGAACACTGAAGCTTTCTTT.

The gene calls are TRBV6-4 and TRBJ2-6; D might be TRBD1 (6 bases). The CDR3 covers 19 residues. Germline-derived CDR1 and CDR2 are MRHNA and SNTAGT. The V end was cut by 2 bases, the J end by 0 bases, with 17 bases between. CDR3 in DNA: TGTGCCAGCAGTGACGTCCCTGGGGGCCCTTTCTCTGGGGCCAACGTCCTGACTTTC. Translation gives CASSDVPGGPFSGANVLTF.

This clone was recorded only once. The rearrangement uses TRBV5-1 and TRBJ1-1; the D gene is possibly TRBD1 (6 bases). V lost 2 bases, J lost 3 bases, and 11 bases lay in between. This CDR3 has 14 amino acids. CDR1 and CDR2 (germline): SGHRS, YFSETQ. The CDR3 loop is CASSFRGEDTEAFF. The DNA for the CDR3 is TGCGCCAGCAGCTTCAGGGGAGAGGACACTGAAGCTTTCTTT.

The rearrangement uses TRBV14 and TRBJ1-4; D is undetermined. This CDR3 contains 16 residues. The germline V gene has CDR1 SGHDN and CDR2 FVKESK. V dropped 5 bases and J dropped 0 bases, with 13 bases sitting between them. CDR3: CASSSYRGATNEKLFF. The CDR3 nucleotides read TGTGCCAGCAGCTCTTACAGAGGTGCAACTAATGAAAAACTGTTTTTT.

This chain uses TRBV7-3 with TRBJ2-1; 10 bases line up with TRBD2. The CDR3 contains 16 residues. V trimming: 5 bases; J trimming: 8 bases; junction bases outside the gene matches: 12. Looked up from germline, CDR1 is SGHTA and CDR2 is FQGTGA. The CDR3 spells CASSPRAASGGDEQFF. The DNA of the CDR3 is TGTGCCAGCAGCCCACGCGCCGCTAGCGGGGGAGATGAGCAGTTCTTC.

The chain combines TRBV19 with TRBJ2-1; 7 bases are a match to TRBD1. Germline CDR1 reads LNHDA; CDR2 reads SQIVND (reference sequence). This CDR3 has 13 amino acids. V lost 5 bases and J lost 8; bases outside the gene matches: 6. Written as DNA, the CDR3 is TGTGCCAGTAGTTCGACACAGGGGTATGAGCAGTTCTTC. Protein product: CASSSTQGYEQFF.

This chain joins TRBV6-5 and TRBJ2-3; the D is unclear. Germline loops: CDR1 MNHEY, CDR2 SVGAGI. CDR3 length: 13 residues. The V end lost 6 bases, the J end lost 3 bases, and 10 bases lay between the germline ends. Here the CDR3 DNA reads TGTGCCAGCAGCCCTACCGATACAGATACGCAGTATTTT. Amino acid sequence: CASSPTDTDTQYF.

V and J are TRBV19 and TRBJ2-5; D remains ambiguous. The J call may be mistaken, given a closer DNA end match to TRBJ2-7. CDR1 and CDR2 from the germline V gene are LNHDA and SQIVND (reference sequence). This CDR3 is 15 amino acids long. CDR3 in amino acids: CASSIGVRTVSEQYF. CDR3 sequence (DNA): TGTGCCAGTAGTATAGGGGTCCGAACCGTTTCCGAGCAGTACTTC.

This clone was seen only once. The V and J genes are TRBV28 and TRBJ2-7; D unresolved. Germline V CDR1 and CDR2: MDHEN, SYDVKM. The CDR3 is made up of 16 amino acids. Trimming took off 5 bases at V and 2 bases at J, with 19 bases between the two ends. The CDR3 here is CASSTGSEWHPYEQYF. Written as DNA, the CDR3 is TGTGCCAGCAGTACCGGAAGTGAATGGCATCCCTACGAGCAGTACTTC.

The rearrangement links TRBV5-4 to TRBJ1-4; 9 nucleotides align to TRBD1. V lost 4 bases, J lost 0 bases, and 4 bases stayed unmatched. CDR1 is SGHNT and CDR2 is YYREEE in the germline V gene (reference sequence). There are 16 residues in the CDR3. CDR3 sequence (DNA): TGTGCCAGCAGCCCGGGACAGGGAACAACTAATGAAAAACTGTTTTTT. This encodes CASSPGQGTTNEKLFF. The full variable domain, completed using reference TRBV5-4 and TRBJ1-4, is ETGVTQSPTHLIKTRGQQVTLRCSSQSGHNTVSWYQQALGQGPQFIFQYYREEENGRGNFPPRFSGLQFPNYSSELNVNALELDDSALYLCASSPGQGTTNEKLFFGSGTQLSVL.

The chain has TRBV6-4 and TRBJ1-5, with 8 bases aligning to TRBD1. Germline V gene lookup returns CDR1 MRHNA and CDR2 SNTAGT. Trimming removed 0 bases from V and 6 bases from J; junction bases left unmatched: 10. The CDR3 totals 17 residues. CDR3 DNA sequence: TGTGCCAGCAGTGACTCGACAGGGGAGTTAATGTGTCAGCCCCAGCATTTT. As protein: CASSDSTGELMCQPQHF.

The rearrangement links TRBV5-1 to TRBJ2-1; no definite D call. The CDR3 runs 14 residues. Per germline, CDR1 SGHRS and CDR2 YFSETQ. V lost 5 bases to trimming and J lost 5 bases, with 14 bases between them. In DNA form, the CDR3 reads TGCGCCAGCAGAAATTTAATGGGAAACAATGAGCAGTTCTTC. Residues: CASRNLMGNNEQFF.